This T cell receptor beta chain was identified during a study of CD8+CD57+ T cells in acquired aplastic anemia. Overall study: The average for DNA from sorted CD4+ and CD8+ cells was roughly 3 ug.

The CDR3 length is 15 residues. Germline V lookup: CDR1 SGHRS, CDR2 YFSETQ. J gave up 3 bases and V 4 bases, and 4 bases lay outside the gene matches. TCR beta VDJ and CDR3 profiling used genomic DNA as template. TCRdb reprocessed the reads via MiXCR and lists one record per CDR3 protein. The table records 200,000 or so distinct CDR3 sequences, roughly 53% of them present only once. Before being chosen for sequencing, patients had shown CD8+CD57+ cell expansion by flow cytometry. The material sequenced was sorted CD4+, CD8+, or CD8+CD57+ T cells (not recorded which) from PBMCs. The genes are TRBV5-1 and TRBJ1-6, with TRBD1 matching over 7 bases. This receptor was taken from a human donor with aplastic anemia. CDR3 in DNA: TGCGCCAGCAGCCCCGGGACAGTCTATAATTCACCCCTCCACTTT. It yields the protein CASSPGTVYNSPLHF.